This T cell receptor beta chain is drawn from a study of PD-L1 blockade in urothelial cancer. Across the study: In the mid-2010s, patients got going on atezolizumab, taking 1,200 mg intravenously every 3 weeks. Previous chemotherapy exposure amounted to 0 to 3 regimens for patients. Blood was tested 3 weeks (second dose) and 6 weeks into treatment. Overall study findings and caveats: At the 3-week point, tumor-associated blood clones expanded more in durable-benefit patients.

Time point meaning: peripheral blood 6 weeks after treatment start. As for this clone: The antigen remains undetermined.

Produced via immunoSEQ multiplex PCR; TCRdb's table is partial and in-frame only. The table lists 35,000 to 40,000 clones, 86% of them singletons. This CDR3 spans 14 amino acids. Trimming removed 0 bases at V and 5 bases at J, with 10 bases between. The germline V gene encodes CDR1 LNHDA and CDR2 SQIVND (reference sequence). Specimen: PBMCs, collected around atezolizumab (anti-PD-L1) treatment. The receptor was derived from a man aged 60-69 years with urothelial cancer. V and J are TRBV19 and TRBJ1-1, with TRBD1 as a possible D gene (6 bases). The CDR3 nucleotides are TGTGCCAGTAGTATAGACAGGGGAAGGACTGAAGCTTTCTTT. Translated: CASSIDRGRTEAFF.